The 20 T cell receptor beta chains listed next were all sequenced from one sample in a study of shared clonotypes between healthy human individuals. Terminally differentiated effector memory CD45RA+ cells were left out of the naive CD8 fraction, which was CD45RO-negative and positively selected for CCR7. Repertoires were generated with immunoSEQ multiplex PCR, while TCRdb's copy carries only in-frame clones and drops some. The data hold about 2,100,000 clones, with just over 90% observed a single time. Sequencing was performed on naive CD8+ T cells from PBMCs. The source is a man between 18 and 29 years old in good health. Some clones in this sample may be carry-over from other donors' samples.

The chain uses TRBV2 and TRBJ2-7, with 11 positions matching TRBD2. This CDR3 has 16 amino acids. Germline trimming cut 6 bases from V and 2 bases from J; bases unmatched to any gene: 9. From germline, CDR1 is SNHLY and CDR2 FYNNEI. The CDR3: CASRATSGIRPYEQYF. CDR3 coding DNA: TGTGCCAGCAGAGCGACTAGCGGGATACGACCCTACGAGCAGTACTTC.

The gene calls are TRBV5-1 and TRBJ2-7, with D tentatively TRBD2 (5 bases). This CDR3 is 16 amino acids long. Germline CDR1 SGHRS, CDR2 YFSETQ. V lost 5 bases to trimming and J lost 5 bases, with 23 bases between them. CDR3 residues: CASRTNRVGSSHEQYF. The CDR3 DNA reads TGCGCCAGCAGGACGAACCGGGTTGGGAGTTCCCACGAGCAGTACTTC.

The V call is TRBV5-1, the J call TRBJ2-3; D is ambiguous. CDR1 SGHRS and CDR2 YFSETQ come from the germline V gene. Trimming cost V 4 bases and J 4 bases, with 13 bases left between them. CDR3 size: 14 residues. The CDR3 protein is CASSPWTDADTQYF. The CDR3 region has the DNA TGCGCCAGCAGCCCTTGGACCGACGCAGATACGCAGTATTTT.

V is TRBV4-1 and J is TRBJ2-1, with D perhaps matching TRBD2 (5 bases). Germline V lookup: CDR1 MGHRA, CDR2 YSYEKL. Trimming took 1 base from V and 13 from J, leaving 14 bases between them. The length of the CDR3 is 13 residues. The CDR3 DNA reads as TGCGCCAGCAGCCAAGTGGGTCTAGCCCAACAGTTCTTC. Encoded protein: CASSQVGLAQQFF.

The chain combines TRBV30 with TRBJ1-3, with no clear D. The CDR3 contains 12 residues. V was clipped by 8 bases and J by 6 bases, with 14 bases between them. Germline CDR1 and CDR2: GTSNPN and SVGIG (reference sequence). CDR3 region: CAGWDLSNTIYF. CDR3 nucleotide sequence: TGTGCCGGATGGGATCTGTCAAACACCATATATTTT.

V and J are TRBV28 and TRBJ1-2; tentatively, D is TRBD1 (5 bases). V lost 2 bases and J lost 6, with 13 bases in between. CDR3 size: 14 residues. The V gene's germline CDR1 is MDHEN and CDR2 SYDVKM. CDR3 coding DNA: TGTGCCAGCAGTTTAGCCGATGGGGGTGATGGCTACACCTTC. It codes for CASSLADGGDGYTF.

This chain uses TRBV28 with TRBJ2-5, with a tentative D call TRBD1 (7 bases). Trimming cost V 8 bases and J 5 bases, with 21 bases left between them. CDR3 length equals 15 residues. CDR1 MDHEN and CDR2 SYDVKM come from the germline V gene. CDR3 in amino acids: CASLDRDSGWETQYF. CDR3 DNA sequence: TGTGCCAGCTTAGACAGGGACAGCGGGTGGGAGACCCAGTACTTC.

In the case of this clone: A junction end diverges from the germline sequence, so it may reflect a read error. The chain recombines TRBV9 with TRBJ2-7; 8 nucleotides align to TRBD2. The CDR3 has 15 amino acids. Germline CDR1 SGDLS, CDR2 YYNGEE. The CDR3 region is CARSVGAGGHREQYF. For the CDR3, the DNA is TGTGCCCGCAGCGTAGGGGCGGGGGGCCACAGGGAGCAGTACTTC.

The chain carries TRBV4-1 and TRBJ1-2; a weak D match, TRBD1 (6 bases). V lost 3 bases and J 3 bases, leaving 11 bases between the germline ends. The CDR3 is 14 amino acids. CDR1 and CDR2 (germline): MGHRA, YSYEKL. CDR3 nucleotides: TGCGCCAGCAGCCAGGCAGGGGAGGACTATGGCTACACCTTC. It yields the protein CASSQAGEDYGYTF.

The chain is built from TRBV13 and TRBJ2-7; a possible D gene is TRBD2 (6 bases). The germline CDR1 and CDR2 sequences are PRHDT and FYEKMQ (reference sequence). This CDR3 has 16 amino acids. The V and J ends lost 4 bases and 0 bases respectively, with 16 bases between them. CDR3 DNA sequence: TGTGCCAGCAGCTCCCCTAGGGGCGGGATCTCCTACGAGCAGTACTTC. Encoded protein: CASSSPRGGISYEQYF. Combining the CDR3 with reference TRBV13 and TRBJ2-7 gives the whole variable domain AAGVIQSPRHLIKEKRETATLKCYPIPRHDTVYWYQQGPGQDPQFLISFYEKMQSDKGSIPDRFSAQQFSDYHSELNMSSLELGDSALYFCASSSPRGGISYEQYFGPGTRLTVT.

This chain uses TRBV6-5 with TRBJ2-1; D remains unclear. Deletions cut 3 bases from V and 0 bases from J, with 12 bases between. The CDR3 runs 16 residues. Germline V gene data show CDR1 as MNHEY and CDR2 as SVGAGI. CDR3 DNA sequence: TGTGCCAGCAGTTATTGGGCGGCCAGCTCCTACAATGAGCAGTTCTTC. This codes for CASSYWAASSYNEQFF.

The rearrangement links TRBV15 to TRBJ1-3; the match to TRBD1 covers 8 bases. Germline V gene sequence: CDR1 LNHNV, CDR2 YYDKDF (reference sequence). Germline trimming cut 4 bases from V and 2 bases from J; bases unmatched to any gene: 10. The CDR3 is made up of 17 amino acids. As DNA, the CDR3 is TGTGCCACCAGCACAGGGGGGGACAGGACTGCTGGAAACACCATATATTTT. It is translated as CATSTGGDRTAGNTIYF.

The chain employs TRBV19 and TRBJ1-5; D possibly corresponds to TRBD1 (6 bases). CDR1 and CDR2 (germline): LNHDA, SQIVND (reference sequence). This CDR3 region has 14 residues. Between the trimmed V and J ends, which lost 4 bases and 2 bases, there was a span of 9 bases. CDR3 bases: TGTGCCAGTAGTAGCAACAGGGGCAATCAGCCCCAGCATTTT. Amino acids: CASSSNRGNQPQHF. The full variable domain, its missing parts supplied by reference TRBV19 and TRBJ1-5, is DGGITQSPKYLFRKEGQNVTLSCEQNLNHDAMYWYRQDPGQGLRLIYYSQIVNDFQKGDIAEGYSVSREKKESFPLTVTSAQKNPTAFYLCASSSNRGNQPQHFGDGTRLSIL.

The rearrangement links TRBV9 to TRBJ2-1; D gene unclear. Trimming removed 6 bases at V and 0 bases at J, with 13 bases between. Per germline, CDR1 SGDLS and CDR2 YYNGEE. The CDR3 is 15 residues long. The CDR3 DNA reads as TGTGCCAGCACCACCGACCTGAGCTCCTACAATGAGCAGTTCTTC. Its protein product is CASTTDLSSYNEQFF.

The chain is built from TRBV7-6 and TRBJ2-7; perhaps TRBD2 as D (6 bases). V was shortened by 2 bases and J by 0 bases, with 14 bases between the two germline ends. Germline V CDR1 and CDR2: SGHVS, FNYEAQ. This CDR3 region has 16 residues. The CDR3 reads CASSLMGGIGSYEQYF. The DNA of the CDR3 is TGTGCCAGCAGCTTAATGGGCGGGATTGGCTCCTACGAGCAGTACTTC.

The J gene is TRBJ2-4, the V gene TRBV7-9; TRBD1 aligns across 9 bases. After removal of 5 bases from V and 4 bases from J, the junction contained 9 bases not matched to a gene. Per the germline V gene, CDR1 is SEHNR and CDR2 is FQNEAQ (reference sequence). There are 16 residues in the CDR3. The CDR3, as DNA: TGTGCCAGCAGCCCAACCACCGGGACAGGGAAAAACATTCAGTACTTC. It encodes CASSPTTGTGKNIQYF.

The chain joins TRBV13 to TRBJ1-4; D remains unclear. V lost 5 bases to trimming and J lost 2 bases, with 24 bases between them. CDR1 PRHDT and CDR2 FYEKMQ come from the germline V gene (reference sequence). This CDR3 comprises 19 residues. In DNA, the CDR3 is TGTGCCAGCAGCCCTGAAGGACGAAGTGGAGAGGTGACTAATGAAAAACTGTTTTTT. Its protein product is CASSPEGRSGEVTNEKLFF.

V gene TRBV7-9 combines with J gene TRBJ2-7; the match to TRBD2 covers 8 bases. The CDR3 totals 15 residues. V lost 0 bases to trimming and J lost 7 bases; unmatched junction nucleotides: 8. Per germline, CDR1 SEHNR and CDR2 FQNEAQ (reference sequence). The CDR3 coding sequence is TGTGCCAGCAGCTTAGCAGCGGGAGTGTCCCAGGAGCAGTACTTC. This codes for CASSLAAGVSQEQYF.

The chain carries TRBV7-9 and TRBJ2-7; 8 nucleotides agree with TRBD1. This CDR3 comprises 15 residues. Per the germline V gene, CDR1 is SEHNR and CDR2 is FQNEAQ (reference sequence). V trimming: 5 bases; J trimming: 1 base; junction bases outside the gene matches: 7. DNA for the CDR3: TGTGCCAGCAGCGGCCAGGGGGCTAGGTCCTACGAGCAGTACTTC. Its translation: CASSGQGARSYEQYF.

The chain uses TRBV5-6 and TRBJ2-7, with a possible D match to TRBD1 (6 bases). The CDR3 is 15 amino acids. The V gene lost 4 bases and the J gene lost 4 bases, with 18 bases spanning the gap. The germline gives CDR1 SGHDT, CDR2 YYEEEE. As DNA, the CDR3 is TGTGCCAGCAGCCTGCCAGGGGACCATTTTTACGAGCAGTACTTC. Protein product: CASSLPGDHFYEQYF.